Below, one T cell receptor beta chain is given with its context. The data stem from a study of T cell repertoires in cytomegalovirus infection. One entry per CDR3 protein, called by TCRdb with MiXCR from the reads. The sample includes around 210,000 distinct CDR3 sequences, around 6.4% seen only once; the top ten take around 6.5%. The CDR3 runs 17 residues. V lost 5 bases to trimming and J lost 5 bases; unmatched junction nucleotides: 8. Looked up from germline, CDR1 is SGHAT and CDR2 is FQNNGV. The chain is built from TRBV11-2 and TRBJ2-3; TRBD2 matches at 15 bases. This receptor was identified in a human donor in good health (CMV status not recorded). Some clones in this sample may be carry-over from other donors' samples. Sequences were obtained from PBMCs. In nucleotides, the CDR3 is TGTGCCAGCAGCCCCGGACTAGCGGGGGGGTTGGAAGATACGCAGTATTTT. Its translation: CASSPGLAGGLEDTQYF.